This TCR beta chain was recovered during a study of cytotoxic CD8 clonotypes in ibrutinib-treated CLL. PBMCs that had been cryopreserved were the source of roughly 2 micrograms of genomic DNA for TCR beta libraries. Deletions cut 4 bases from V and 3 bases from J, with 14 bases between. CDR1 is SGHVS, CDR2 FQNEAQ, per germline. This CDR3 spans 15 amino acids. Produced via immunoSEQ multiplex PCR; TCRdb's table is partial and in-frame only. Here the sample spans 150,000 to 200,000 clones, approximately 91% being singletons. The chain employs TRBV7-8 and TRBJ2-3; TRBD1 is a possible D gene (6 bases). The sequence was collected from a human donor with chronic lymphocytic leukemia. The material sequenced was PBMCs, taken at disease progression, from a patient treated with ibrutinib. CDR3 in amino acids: CASSSATGLTDTQYF. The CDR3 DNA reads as TGTGCCAGCAGCTCCGCGACAGGATTAACAGATACGCAGTATTTT.